Listed here is a single TCR beta chain. The data originate from a study of blood T cell repertoires in COVID-19. TCRdb keeps only in-frame clones here, not all; method: immunoSEQ multiplex PCR. The data show 150,000 to 200,000 clones, approximately 81% seen once. The germline V gene has CDR1 SGDLS and CDR2 YYNGEE. V shed 0 bases and J shed 4 bases, with 11 bases lying between them. This CDR3 contains 15 residues. Material: peripheral blood. This sequence joins TRBV9 and TRBJ1-5; D remains ambiguous. This clonotype was sampled from a woman aged 70-85 years with COVID-19, enrolled during active disease. Here the CDR3 DNA reads TGTGCCAGCAGCGTAGGTCCGGGGTGGAATCAGCCCCAGCATTTT. Its translation is CASSVGPGWNQPQHF.